Listed below are T cell receptor beta chains from one sample, sequenced in a study of control samples from healthy donors and cancer patients. The assay was immunoSEQ multiplex PCR, and TCRdb's table has in-frame clones only and misses some. In the table there are about 160,000 clones, 94% of which are singletons. Sample: blood. All receptors derive from a woman aged 40-49 years in good health. Both conserved end residues are part of each CDR3. D genes are given only for firm matches. A clone size is listed for some rows: how often the clone was seen (once, few, many), or a class if it is expanded.

CDR3nt: TGTGCCAGCACCCGGACAGCAAGCGGCTACACCTTC
CDR3aa: CASTRTASGYTF
j_gene: TRBJ1-2
v_gene: TRBV2
d_gene: NA
abundance: NA

CDR3nt: TGTGCCAGCAGCGCAGGGTCTGGGAGCATTCAGTACTTC
CDR3aa: CASSAGSGSIQYF
j_gene: TRBJ2-4
v_gene: TRBV9
d_gene: NA
abundance: once

CDR3nt: TGCGCCAGCAGCGCCCGACTAGCGGGCCTGTACAATGAGCAGTTCTTC
CDR3aa: CASSARLAGLYNEQFF
j_gene: TRBJ2-1
v_gene: TRBV5-1
d_gene: TRBD2
abundance: NA

CDR3nt: TGTGCCAGCAGCTTCCACATTCAAGAGACCCAGTACTTC
CDR3aa: CASSFHIQETQYF
j_gene: TRBJ2-5
v_gene: TRBV5-6
d_gene: NA
abundance: NA

CDR3nt: TGTGCCAGCAGCGTAGGGGGGGGATATGGAGAAAAACTGTTTTTT
CDR3aa: CASSVGGGYGEKLFF
j_gene: TRBJ1-4
v_gene: TRBV9
d_gene: NA
abundance: NA

CDR3nt: TGCGCCAGCAGCCAAGATAGGGCGGCTATGAACACTGAAGCTTTCTTT
CDR3aa: CASSQDRAAMNTEAFF
j_gene: TRBJ1-1
v_gene: TRBV4-1
d_gene: NA
abundance: NA

CDR3nt: TGCGCCTCCTATCTGCCGAAGTCTGGGGCCAACGTCCTGACTTTC
CDR3aa: CASYLPKSGANVLTF
j_gene: TRBJ2-6
v_gene: TRBV5-1
d_gene: NA
abundance: NA

CDR3nt: TGTGCCAGTAGTATGGCTAGCGGGAGCTCGGGTGAGACCCAGTACTTC
CDR3aa: CASSMASGSSGETQYF
j_gene: TRBJ2-5
v_gene: TRBV19
d_gene: TRBD2
abundance: NA

CDR3nt: TGTGCCAGCAGCTTGAAACCGCAAAAGGACACAGATACGCAGTATTTT
CDR3aa: CASSLKPQKDTDTQYF
j_gene: TRBJ2-3
v_gene: TRBV7-9
d_gene: NA
abundance: NA

CDR3nt: TGTGCCAGCAGAGGAAGAGGCTACACCTTC
CDR3aa: CASRGRGYTF
j_gene: TRBJ1-2
v_gene: TRBV2
d_gene: NA
abundance: NA

CDR3nt: TGCGCCAGCAGCCAAGGACAGGGCGGAGAGACCCAGTACTTC
CDR3aa: CASSQGQGGETQYF
j_gene: TRBJ2-5
v_gene: TRBV5-1
d_gene: TRBD1
abundance: NA

CDR3nt: TGTGCCACTAGGGGGGACCCTAAGGGAGGCTACACCTTC
CDR3aa: CATRGDPKGGYTF
j_gene: TRBJ1-2
v_gene: TRBV19
d_gene: NA
abundance: NA

CDR3nt: TGTGCCAGCAGCTTAAAGTCGACAGATGGCTACACCTTC
CDR3aa: CASSLKSTDGYTF
j_gene: TRBJ1-2
v_gene: TRBV7-9
d_gene: NA
abundance: NA